One sample yielded the 14 T cell receptor beta chains listed below, sequenced in a study of cytomegalovirus exposure and HLA in healthy donors. Method: immunoSEQ multiplex PCR; TCRdb's copy keeps in-frame clones and lacks some. Of about 150,000 clones listed, approximately 93% are singletons. Sequenced sample: PBMCs. The receptor source for this set is a young man in good health and CMV-seronegative.

The chain couples TRBV11-3 to TRBJ1-1, with a weak D call TRBD1 (6 bases). The CDR3 sequence is 15 residues long. CDR1 SGHNT and CDR2 YENEEA come from the germline V gene. Trimming cost V 4 bases and J 2 bases, with 14 bases left between them. CDR3 region: CASSSYRAENTEAFF. The CDR3, as DNA: TGTGCCAGCAGCTCATACAGGGCCGAAAACACTGAAGCTTTCTTT.

Notes on this clone: Different DNA sequences within this sample yield the same CDR3. The V call is TRBV6-4, the J call TRBJ2-3; 7 nucleotides align to TRBD2. This CDR3 comprises 14 residues. With V trimmed by 4 bases and J by 0 bases, 1 base remained unmatched. The germline CDR1 and CDR2 sequences are MRHNA and SNTAGT. CDR3 loop: CASSVSGSTDTQYF. DNA for the CDR3: TGTGCCAGCAGTGTTAGCGGGAGCACAGATACGCAGTATTTT.

A single count supports this clone. The chain carries TRBV15 and TRBJ1-2, with 7 bases matching TRBD1. Germline V gene lookup returns CDR1 LNHNV and CDR2 YYDKDF (reference sequence). CDR3 length equals 15 residues. With V trimmed by 0 bases and J by 6 bases, 7 bases remained unmatched. CDR3 sequence reads: CATSRDRTGADGYTF. The CDR3 DNA is TGTGCCACCAGCAGAGATCGTACAGGGGCAGATGGCTACACCTTC.

The J gene is TRBJ2-5, the V gene TRBV11-2; possibly TRBD2 for D (5 bases). CDR1 and CDR2 from the germline V gene are SGHAT and FQNNGV. CDR3 length: 12 residues. V was pared by 5 bases and J by 3 bases, with 7 bases between. CDR3 bases: TGTGCCAGCAGCCTCGGGGAAGAGACCCAGTACTTC. The encoded protein is CASSLGEETQYF.

The chain has TRBV7-9 and TRBJ2-7, with TRBD1 identical over 7 bases. Germline CDR1 and CDR2: SEHNR and FQNEAQ (reference sequence). The CDR3 contains 15 residues. The V segment lost 5 bases and the J segment 1 base; nucleotides outside the gene matches: 8. The CDR3 protein is CASSLPEGQSYEQYF. In nucleotides, the CDR3 is TGTGCCAGCAGCCTACCAGAGGGACAGTCCTACGAGCAGTACTTC.

This clone was found once. The V call is TRBV10-3, the J call TRBJ1-1, with 9 nucleotides matching TRBD1. Trimming took 6 bases from V and 5 from J; bases not matched to a gene: 4. The CDR3 contains 13 residues. Germline CDR1 and CDR2: ENHRY and SYGVKD. For the CDR3, the DNA is TGTGCCATCAGCAGGGACAGGGAGACTGAAGCTTTCTTT. The encoded protein is CAISRDRETEAFF.

The chain couples TRBV14 to TRBJ2-1; TRBD2 is a possible D gene (6 bases). The CDR3 sequence is 15 residues long. Trimming removed 4 bases at V and 8 bases at J, with 18 bases between. Germline assignment: CDR1 SGHDN and CDR2 FVKESK. CDR3 sequence (DNA): TGTGCCAGCAGCCCTCGGGAGTGGGTCGGGGATGAGCAGTTCTTC. It codes for CASSPREWVGDEQFF.

J is TRBJ2-3 and V is TRBV6-5; D is possibly TRBD1 (5 bases). V dropped 5 bases and J dropped 2 bases, with 11 bases sitting between them. Germline V CDR1 and CDR2: MNHEY, SVGAGI. The length of the CDR3 is 14 residues. The chain's CDR3 is CASSEQGPTDTQYF. DNA of the CDR3: TGTGCCAGCAGTGAGCAGGGTCCCACAGATACGCAGTATTTT.

CDR3: CASSPQVSNGNTIYF. CDR3 bases: TGTGCCAGCAGCCCACAGGTTTCTAATGGAAACACCATATATTTT. The genes are TRBV7-2 and TRBJ1-3; D perhaps matches TRBD1 (5 bases). The germline CDR1 and CDR2 sequences are SGHTA and FQGNSA. V was shortened by 5 bases and J by 3 bases, with 14 bases between the two germline ends. The CDR3 loop spans 15 amino acids.

The chain uses TRBV2 and TRBJ2-7; TRBD1 might be the D (6 bases). V was shortened by 4 bases and J by 3 bases, with 13 bases between the two germline ends. Per germline, CDR1 SNHLY and CDR2 FYNNEI. The CDR3 sequence is 14 residues long. DNA of the CDR3: TGTGCCAGCAGTGGAGACAGGAGCGACTACGAGCAGTACGTC. It specifies CASSGDRSDYEQYV.

The chain is built from TRBV5-6 and TRBJ2-1; D is ambiguous. This CDR3 is built from 14 residues. Looked up from germline, CDR1 is SGHDT and CDR2 is YYEEEE. V lost 0 bases and J 2 bases, leaving 6 bases between the germline ends. CDR3 DNA sequence: TGTGCCAGCAGCTTGGCCGCGCCCTACAATGAGCAGTTCTTC. It yields the protein CASSLAAPYNEQFF.

The table lists this clone with a count of one. The chain has TRBV6-6 and TRBJ2-3; 10 bases match TRBD1. Germline V gene lookup returns CDR1 MNHNY and CDR2 SVGAGI (reference sequence). The ends lost 10 bases at V and 3 bases at J; junction bases unmatched: 7. This CDR3 is 14 amino acids long. This chain's CDR3 is CATTGTGDTDTQYF. The CDR3 bases are TGTGCCACTACTGGGACAGGGGATACAGATACGCAGTATTTT.

The V gene is TRBV7-2, the J gene TRBJ2-3, with D hard to call. Trimming removed 5 bases at V and 0 bases at J, with 15 bases between. CDR1 is SGHTA, CDR2 FQGNSA, per germline. CDR3 length: 16 residues. The CDR3 protein is CASSPLGITSTDTQYF. CDR3 bases: TGTGCCAGCAGCCCCCTAGGAATTACTAGCACAGATACGCAGTATTTT.

The chain uses TRBV20-1 and TRBJ2-5; TRBD1 agrees at 7 bases. J was trimmed by 5 bases and V by 5 bases; bases with no gene match: 2. The CDR3 consists of 11 residues. Germline values: CDR1 DFQATT, CDR2 SNEGSKA (reference sequence). The CDR3: CSAYRGETQYF. The CDR3 DNA is TGCAGTGCTTACAGGGGTGAGACCCAGTACTTC.